Listed below are T cell receptor beta chains from one sample, sequenced in a study of blood T cell repertoires in COVID-19. Sequencing was performed with immunoSEQ multiplex PCR; in TCRdb, only in-frame clones are kept and a portion is missing. The data show around 140,000 clones, approximately 85% seen once. The sequencing sample was made of peripheral blood. The receptors were gathered from a man between 65 and 85 years old with acute or convalescent COVID-19. CDR3s include the opening cysteine and the closing phenylalanine or tryptophan. D genes are given only for firm matches. Clone size is not always given. Where it is, it says once, few, many or a class for expanded clones.

j_call clone_size v_call d_call cdr3_nt cdr3_aa
TRBJ1-6 - TRBV18 TRBD1 TGTGCCAGCTCATTGGGACAGGGGGCACGGAATTCACCCCTCCACTTT CASSLGQGARNSPLHF
TRBJ1-1 - TRBV6-6 - TGTGCCAGCAGTGGGGGGGTTGACACTGAAGCTTTCTTT CASSGGVDTEAFF
TRBJ1-2 - TRBV28 - TGTGCCAGCAGTTTATTTACAGGCCCCCAAGGAGGCTACACCTTC CASSLFTGPQGGYTF
TRBJ2-1 - TRBV13 TRBD2 TGTGCCAGCAGCTCTCGAAGCGGGGGGACCTACAATGAGCAGTTCTTC CASSSRSGGTYNEQFF
TRBJ1-2 - TRBV2 - TGTGCCAGCAGCGTCTCCCCTCCTCCCCATGGCTACACCTTC CASSVSPPPHGYTF
TRBJ2-1 - TRBV6-5 - TGTGCCATCACGGACATAGACGATGAGCAGTTCTTC CAITDIDDEQFF
TRBJ2-7 - TRBV6-5 - TGTGCCAGCACCCCTCTGGGGCCCTCCTACGAGCAGTACTTC CASTPLGPSYEQYF
TRBJ1-2 - TRBV4-1 TRBD1 TGCGCCAGCAGCCAACATCAGGGGGCGGAGGGCTACACCTTC CASSQHQGAEGYTF
TRBJ1-5 few TRBV12-2 - TGTGCAAGTCGCTTACGGAAGGACAGGGGGCGAGGCCAGCCCCAGCATTTT CASRLRKDRGRGQPQHF
TRBJ2-5 - TRBV19 TRBD2 TGTGCCAGTAGTATAGCAGCGGGGGGCCCAAGGCAAGAGACCCAGTACTTC CASSIAAGGPRQETQYF
TRBJ2-5 - TRBV5-1 TRBD2 TGCGCCAGCAGCTTGCTAGGGGAGGGGGAGACCCAGTACTTC CASSLLGEGETQYF
TRBJ2-1 - TRBV6-6 - TGTGCCAGCAGCCCCGAGGGGGGGGTAAGTGAGCAGTTCTTC CASSPEGGVSEQFF
TRBJ2-1 - TRBV28 TRBD2 TGTGCCAGCATTCCGGGACTAGCGGGGGGGGAGCAGTTCTTC CASIPGLAGGEQFF
TRBJ2-1 - TRBV2 TRBD2 TGTGCCAGCAGTGCGGCGGGACTAGCGGGATATTGGCCCTACAATGAGCAGTTCTTC CASSAAGLAGYWPYNEQFF
TRBJ2-5 once TRBV2 TRBD1 TGTGCCAGCAGCGACAGGGGGCAGCAAGAGACCCAGTACTTC CASSDRGQQETQYF
TRBJ2-7 - TRBV6-6 TRBD1 TGTGCCAGCAGTTACTCGACGGGACAGGGAACCTACGAGCAGTACTTC CASSYSTGQGTYEQYF
TRBJ2-2 - TRBV5-1 - TGCGCCAGCAGCTTGGTAAGGGAGCGGTACACCGGGGAGCTGTTTTTT CASSLVRERYTGELFF
TRBJ1-2 - TRBV28 - TGTGCCAGCAGTCCGGACACGGCTGGCTACACCTTC CASSPDTAGYTF
TRBJ2-3 few TRBV5-6 - TGTGCCAGCAGCGATACAGGGTCCACCACTAGCACAGATACGCAGTATTTT CASSDTGSTTSTDTQYF
TRBJ1-1 - TRBV7-9 - TGTGCCAGCAGCCTCCAGGGTAACACTGAAGCTTTCTTT CASSLQGNTEAFF
TRBJ1-2 - TRBV6-1 TRBD1 TGTGCCAGCAGTGAAGGAGGGAGGACAGGGCGGTATGGCTACACCTTC CASSEGGRTGRYGYTF
TRBJ2-5 - TRBV4-2 - TGTGCCAGCAGCCAAGATTACACGAAAGAGACCCAGTACTTC CASSQDYTKETQYF
TRBJ2-5 - TRBV7-2 TRBD2 TGTGCCAGCAGTCGGACTAGCGGTACGTCTCCGGCCCAGTACTTC CASSRTSGTSPAQYF
TRBJ1-4 once TRBV19 - TGTGCCAGTAGTCGGGATAGTAGAGAAAAACTGTTTTTT CASSRDSREKLFF
TRBJ1-5 - TRBV27 TRBD1 TGTGCCAGCAGTCCCAGACAGGGGGACGTTCAGCCCCAGCATTTT CASSPRQGDVQPQHF
TRBJ1-3 - TRBV5-6 - TGTGCCAGCAGCTCGGCGGGGGCTGGAAACACCATATATTTT CASSSAGAGNTIYF
TRBJ2-7 - TRBV29-1 TRBD1 TGCAGCGTCGCAGGACAGGTGAGCTCCTACGAGCAGTACTTC CSVAGQVSSYEQYF
TRBJ1-2 - TRBV29-1 - TGCAGCGTCGCCCGACAGCTCTATGGCTACACCTTC CSVARQLYGYTF
TRBJ1-1 few TRBV7-2 - TGTGCCAGCAGCTTAACTACTATTTCGTGGATTGGAGCTTTCTTT CASSLTTISWIGAFF
TRBJ2-7 - TRBV27 - TGTGCCAGTGCGTTCGGAGGGCGGGCCTCCTACGAGCAGTACTTC CASAFGGRASYEQYF
TRBJ1-6 - TRBV12-3/TRBV12-4 - TGTGCCAGCGGGGTACAGACTGGGGGCCCCCTCCACTTT CASGVQTGGPLHF
TRBJ2-2 - TRBV14 - TGTGCCAGCAGCCAAGAAATAGAGCGCCCGAACACCGGGGAGCTGTTTTTT CASSQEIERPNTGELFF
TRBJ1-2 - TRBV12-3/TRBV12-4 - TGTGCCAGCAGCTTCTCCAGGTACTATGGCTACACCTTC CASSFSRYYGYTF
TRBJ1-5 - TRBV19 - TGTGCCAGTAGTACCCTGAGGGCCGGGGGAGGCTTAGGCAATCAGCCCCAGCATTTT CASSTLRAGGGLGNQPQHF
TRBJ1-3 - TRBV5-6 TRBD1 TGTGCCAGCAGCTCCGGGACAGGGGCATCTGGAAACACCATATATTTT CASSSGTGASGNTIYF
TRBJ1-3 - TRBV5-1 - TGCGCCAGCAGCTTGGGTCCAGTTACAGGAAACACCATATATTTT CASSLGPVTGNTIYF
TRBJ1-6 - TRBV11-2 - TGTGCCAGCAGCTCGCCGGGAGGGAGCTCCTATAATTCACCCCTCCACTTT CASSSPGGSSYNSPLHF
TRBJ1-2 once TRBV28 - TGTGCCAGCAGTTTATCGCCAACTCAGGCGGGTGGCTACACCTTC CASSLSPTQAGGYTF
TRBJ2-6 - TRBV25-1 TRBD1 TGTGCCAGCAGTGAATTAACAGGGGGTTTTGGGGCCAACGTCCTGACTTTC CASSELTGGFGANVLTF
TRBJ2-5 - TRBV15 - TGTGCCACCAGCAGAGATTTAACGGGAGAGACCCAGTACTTC CATSRDLTGETQYF
TRBJ2-7 - TRBV4-1 TRBD1 TGCGCCAGCAGCCAAGTACAGGGGGGCCTTAGCTACGAGCAGTACTTC CASSQVQGGLSYEQYF
TRBJ2-7 - TRBV19 TRBD2 TGTGCCAGTAGTATTGGACTAGCGGGAGGCTACGAGCAGTACTTC CASSIGLAGGYEQYF
TRBJ2-7 - TRBV5-8 - TGTGCCAGCAGCTTGTGGAGGGTGCGAGAGCAGTACTTC CASSLWRVREQYF
TRBJ1-5 - TRBV10-3 - TGTGCCATCAGTCGGGACTCACGTGGACAGCCCCAGCATTTT CAISRDSRGQPQHF
TRBJ2-7 - TRBV7-9 TRBD1 TGTGCCAGCAGCTTGGGAGCAGGGGGTTACGAGCAGTACTTC CASSLGAGGYEQYF
TRBJ1-1 - TRBV13 TRBD1 TGTGCCAGCAGGTCTTGGGACAGCCACACTGAAGCTTTCTTT CASRSWDSHTEAFF
TRBJ2-3 once TRBV5-8 TRBD1 TGTGCCAGCAGCTTACTGACAGGGGAGTACGGAGATACGCAGTATTTT CASSLLTGEYGDTQYF
TRBJ1-2 - TRBV7-9 TRBD1 TGTGCCAGCAGCCCAGACAGGGGGATAATCAACACTGAGGGCTACACCTTC CASSPDRGIINTEGYTF
TRBJ2-7 - TRBV19 TRBD1 TGTGCCAGTAGTTCCCGCGGGACAGGGGGGAAATACGAGCAGTACTTC CASSSRGTGGKYEQYF
TRBJ2-5 - TRBV4-1 TRBD2 TGCGCCAGCAGCCAAGATCAGGGCGGGGGGCCCGGGGGGGAGACCCAGTACTTC CASSQDQGGGPGGETQYF
TRBJ2-7 once TRBV2 TRBD1 TGTGCCAGGGGGACAGGGGGCTACGAGCAGTACTTC CARGTGGYEQYF
TRBJ2-7 - TRBV10-3 - TGTGCCATCAGTGAACCCACTAGTCCGAGGCCCTACGAGCAGTACTTC CAISEPTSPRPYEQYF
TRBJ1-5 - TRBV28 TRBD1 TGTGCCAGCAGTCCCGGGACAGCCAACAATCAGCCCCAGCATTTT CASSPGTANNQPQHF